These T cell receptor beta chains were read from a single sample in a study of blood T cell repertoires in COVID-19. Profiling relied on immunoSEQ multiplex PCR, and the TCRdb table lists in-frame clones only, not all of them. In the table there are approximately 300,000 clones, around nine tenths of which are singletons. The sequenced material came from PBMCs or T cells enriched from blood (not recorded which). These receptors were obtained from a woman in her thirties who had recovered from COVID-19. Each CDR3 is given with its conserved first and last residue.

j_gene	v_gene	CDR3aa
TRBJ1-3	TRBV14	CASSQEISFVSGNTIYF
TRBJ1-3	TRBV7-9	CASSLEARGRHTIYF
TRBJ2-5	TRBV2	CASTSGMYQETQYF
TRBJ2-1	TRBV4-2	CASSQWLAGSNEQFF
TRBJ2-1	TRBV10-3	CAVAGQGDEQFF
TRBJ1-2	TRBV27	CASSLSAPGPEGNYGYTF
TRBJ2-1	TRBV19	CASSITLASSYNEQFF
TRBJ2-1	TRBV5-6	CASSWGLAGMDYNEQFF
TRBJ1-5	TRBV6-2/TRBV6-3	CASSPDDRQVQPQHF
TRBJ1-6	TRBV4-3	CASSQGGVGSPLHF
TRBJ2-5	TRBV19	CATGQGGWETQYF
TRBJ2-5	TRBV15	CATSRDRGGQETQYF
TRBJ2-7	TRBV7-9	CASRSHEEGVDEQYF
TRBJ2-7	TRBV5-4	CASSLELAGAYEQYF
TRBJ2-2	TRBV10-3	CAISESGRGDTGELFF
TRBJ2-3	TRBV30	CAWSVWEIDTQYF
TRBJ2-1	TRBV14	CASSQSGTADEQFF
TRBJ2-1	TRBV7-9	CASSLSGRDLLYNEQFF
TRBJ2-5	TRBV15	CATSRGPAGASETQYF
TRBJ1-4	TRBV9	CASSRSPGSNEKLFF
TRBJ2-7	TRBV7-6	CASSLGLAGGSADEQYF
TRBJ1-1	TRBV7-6	CASSQRSRTEAFF
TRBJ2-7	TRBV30	CAWRLFTGLAGGPIYEQYF
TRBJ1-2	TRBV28	CASSLGTPFNYGYTF
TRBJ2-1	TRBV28	CASSPAPGTRDYNEQFF
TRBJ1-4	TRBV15	CATSTYRGRRGEKLFF
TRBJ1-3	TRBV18	CASSLDRDPGNTIYF
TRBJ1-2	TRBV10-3	CAISDPAAGSGYTF
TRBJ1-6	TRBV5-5	CASSLETGSNSPLHF
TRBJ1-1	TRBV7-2	CASSLATYTEAFF
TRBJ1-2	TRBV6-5	CASSLAYRSHGYTF
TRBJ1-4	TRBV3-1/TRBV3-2	CASSLLSGRGEKLFF
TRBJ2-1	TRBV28	CASSLSRRGQGFF
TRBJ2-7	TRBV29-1	CSVWTAEREQYF
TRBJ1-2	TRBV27	CASSLGWNYGYTF
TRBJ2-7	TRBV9	CASSVGAGAYYEQYF
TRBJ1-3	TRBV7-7	CASSAGLLDSGNTIYF
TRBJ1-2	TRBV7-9	CASSLANRGGYTF
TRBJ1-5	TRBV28	CASSLDPIEGQPQHF
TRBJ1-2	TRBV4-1	CASGTDNNYGYTF
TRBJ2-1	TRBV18	CASSPPSGGNEQFF
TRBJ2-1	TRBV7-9	CASSFVAGGVSEQFF
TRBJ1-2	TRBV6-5	CASSYSTRTNYGYTF
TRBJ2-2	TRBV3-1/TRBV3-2	CASSLDRGHTGELFF
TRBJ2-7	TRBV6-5	CASSYGPSGEQYF
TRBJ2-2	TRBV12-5	CASGLAPRTGELFF
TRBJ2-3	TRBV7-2	CASSLGQGTDTQYF
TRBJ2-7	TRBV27	CASSLIMGQGLNEQYF
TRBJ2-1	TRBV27	CASSLSGKSSYNEQFF
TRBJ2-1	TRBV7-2	CASSLREGMNNEQFF
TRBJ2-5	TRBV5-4	CASSLKQGVTWETQYF
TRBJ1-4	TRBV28	CASSLLGRPFKLFF
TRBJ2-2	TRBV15	CATSRGQGAGELFF
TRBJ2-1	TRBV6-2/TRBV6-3	CASSYRLYSGRVREDNEQFF
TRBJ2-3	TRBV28	CASARTGGWTDTQYF
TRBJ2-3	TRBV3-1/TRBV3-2	CASSQRGGRGWTDTQYF
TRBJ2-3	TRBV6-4	CASSDSGLDTQYF
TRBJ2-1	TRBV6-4	CASSDSTEEGDEQFF
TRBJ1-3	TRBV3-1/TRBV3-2	CASTSNGGHGNTIYF